The 22 T cell receptor beta chains below were found in one sample sequenced in a study of beta chain bispecific antibodies for T cell cancers. Study findings and constraints: In these mixed samples, most targeted TRBV reads derived from the leukemia cell line.

Either OKT3 anti-CD3 antibody or CD3/CD28 beads expanded T cells from blood mononuclear cells over roughly three days. Their specific antigens are unknown. From the 5' RACE reads, TCRdb called clonotypes with MiXCR, one entry per CDR3 protein. The sample carries about 18,000 distinct CDR3 sequences, roughly 1.9% recorded once. Sequencing was carried out using healthy donor T cells cultured with leukemia cells. The receptor set was obtained from a human donor in good health. Some clones in this sample may be carry-over from other donors' samples.

This clonotype was found many times. The chain uses TRBV7-3 and TRBJ2-5; D is possibly TRBD2 (6 bases). Germline V CDR1 and CDR2: SGHTA, FQGTGA. V lost 5 bases and J 2 bases, leaving 12 bases between the germline ends. The CDR3 loop spans 14 amino acids. The CDR3 region is CASSPTGLQETQYF. CDR3 coding DNA: TGTGCCAGCAGCCCTACGGGACTTCAAGAGACCCAGTACTTC.

The table lists this clonotype with many counts. The V and J genes are TRBV28 and TRBJ1-1, with TRBD1 identical over 7 bases. The CDR3 spans 15 residues. V shed 10 bases, J shed 4 bases, and the junction held 15 bases outside the gene matches. CDR1 MDHEN and CDR2 SYDVKM come from the germline V gene. The DNA for the CDR3 is TGTGCCACCCACCCTAACGACAGGGAGGGCACTGAAGCTTTCTTT. It codes for CATHPNDREGTEAFF.

This clonotype was seen repeatedly, ten times or more. The J gene is TRBJ2-5, the V gene TRBV27; no definite D call. This CDR3 has 16 residues. V lost 6 bases and J lost 3, with 20 bases in between. Germline CDR1 is MNHEY and CDR2 is SMNVEV (reference sequence). The CDR3 region has the DNA TGTGCCAGCAGAGTGGGGATAGGCGGCCTTGAAGAGACCCAGTACTTC. Its protein is CASRVGIGGLEETQYF.

In its sample, this clonotype is medium-sized. The chain uses TRBV29-1 and TRBJ1-1, with D unclear. Germline values: CDR1 SQVTM, CDR2 ANQGSEA. V was clipped by 1 base and J by 0 bases, with 3 bases between them. The CDR3 is 12 residues long. The CDR3 spells CSVEAVNTEAFF. Here the CDR3 DNA reads TGCAGCGTTGAAGCTGTGAACACTGAAGCTTTCTTT.

This clonotype was recorded many times. This chain links TRBV6-1 with TRBJ2-5; possibly TRBD1 for D (5 bases). This CDR3 is built from 15 residues. Germline assignment: CDR1 MNHNS and CDR2 SASEGT. The V and J ends lost 5 bases and 0 bases respectively, with 13 bases between them. The CDR3 loop is CASSSFRQYQETQYF. DNA of the CDR3: TGTGCCAGCAGTTCATTTCGACAGTACCAAGAGACCCAGTACTTC.

This clonotype qualifies as medium-sized. The rearrangement joins TRBV28 to TRBJ2-7; TRBD1 is a possible D gene (5 bases). CDR1 is MDHEN and CDR2 is SYDVKM in the germline V gene. Trimming shortened V by 5 bases and J by 3 bases, and 20 bases separated the two germline ends. There are 16 residues in the CDR3. The CDR3 region is CASSPNRQRDDYEQYF. The CDR3 DNA sequence: TGTGCCAGCAGTCCAAACCGACAGCGAGATGACTACGAGCAGTACTTC.

This clonotype was observed many times. This chain links TRBV9 with TRBJ2-2; TRBD1 matches 9 bases. This CDR3 spans 22 amino acids. V trimming: 0 bases; J trimming: 1 base; junction bases outside the gene matches: 19. The germline V gene has CDR1 SGDLS and CDR2 YYNGEE. The DNA of the CDR3 is TGTGCCAGCAGCGTAGGGGACAGGGAATGGCTCAGGCTGAACTTGAACACCGGGGAGCTGTTTTTT. This encodes CASSVGDREWLRLNLNTGELFF. The complete variable domain, with remaining parts taken from reference TRBV9 and TRBJ2-2, reads DSGVTQTPKHLITATGQRVTLRCSPRSGDLSVYWYQQSLDQGLQFLIQYYNGEERAKGNILERFSAQQFPDLHSELNLSSLELGDSALYFCASSVGDREWLRLNLNTGELFFGEGSRLTVL.

This clonotype showed up many times. The chain combines TRBV28 with TRBJ1-5; D ambiguous. This CDR3 spans 15 amino acids. V was cut by 5 bases and J by 4 bases, with 15 bases left in between. CDR1 and CDR2 (germline): MDHEN, SYDVKM. The CDR3 protein is CASSPLSGSNQPQHF. DNA of the CDR3: TGTGCCAGCAGTCCCCTCAGCGGGTCAAATCAGCCCCAGCATTTT.

This clonotype showed up many times. V gene TRBV20-1 combines with J gene TRBJ1-6, with D maybe TRBD1 (5 bases). Germline V CDR1 and CDR2: DFQATT, SNEGSKA (reference sequence). The CDR3 contains 16 residues. The V and J ends lost 1 base and 9 bases respectively, with 19 bases between them. CDR3 coding DNA: TGCAGTGCTAGAGTCAGGGTGTGGGATTTGGCTTCACCCCTCCACTTT. This sequence encodes CSARVRVWDLASPLHF.

The table lists this clonotype with many counts. The chain joins TRBV29-1 to TRBJ2-2, with D unresolved. From germline, CDR1 is SQVTM and CDR2 ANQGSEA. CDR3 length equals 12 residues. CDR3: CLAAVPTGELFF. The CDR3, as DNA: TGCCTCGCGGCAGTCCCTACCGGGGAGCTGTTTTTT.

Within the sample, this clonotype is medium-sized. The V call is TRBV9, the J call TRBJ2-1, with 7 positions matching TRBD2. V shed 3 bases, J shed 3 bases, and the junction held 6 bases outside the gene matches. The CDR3 has 15 amino acids. CDR1 SGDLS and CDR2 YYNGEE come from the germline V gene. CDR3 nucleotide sequence: TGTGCCAGCAGCGCCTCGGGGGGAGACTACAATGAGCAGTTCTTC. Protein product: CASSASGGDYNEQFF.

V and J are TRBV30 and TRBJ1-2; D gene unclear. The V gene's germline CDR1 is GTSNPN and CDR2 SVGIG (reference sequence). Trimming removed 7 bases from V and 6 bases from J, with 9 bases in between. This CDR3 is built from 10 residues. In nucleotides, the CDR3 is TGTGCCTCCCTCGGGGATGGCTACACCTTC. Its translation is CASLGDGYTF.

This clonotype was picked up many times. The V gene is TRBV20-1, the J gene TRBJ1-1; 7 bases align to TRBD1. After removal of 3 bases from V and 0 bases from J, the junction contained 4 bases not matched to a gene. Looked up from germline, CDR1 is DFQATT and CDR2 is SNEGSKA (reference sequence). The CDR3 extends over 14 amino acids. CDR3 in amino acids: CSARQGGMNTEAFF. As DNA, the CDR3 is TGCAGTGCTAGGCAGGGGGGCATGAACACTGAAGCTTTCTTT.

This clonotype came up many times. This chain links TRBV27 with TRBJ2-7; D gene uncertain. CDR1 and CDR2 (germline): MNHEY, SMNVEV (reference sequence). The CDR3 is 13 residues long. Trimming took 2 bases from V and 1 from J, leaving 6 bases between them. CDR3 residues: CASSLQESYEQYF. CDR3 sequence (DNA): TGTGCCAGCAGTTTACAAGAATCCTACGAGCAGTACTTC.

This clonotype was counted ten times or more. The rearrangement joins TRBV12-3 or TRBV12-4 to TRBJ1-3, with D possibly being TRBD1 (6 bases). The CDR3 sequence is 12 residues long. Trimming removed 5 bases at V and 16 bases at J, with 18 bases between. The DNA for the CDR3 is TGTGCCAGCAGTCTCAAGCCCGGGACACGGTATTTT. This encodes CASSLKPGTRYF.

This clonotype was picked up many times. This chain uses TRBV29-1 with TRBJ1-1, with 8 bases that match TRBD1. The CDR3 runs to 15 residues. The germline V gene has CDR1 SQVTM and CDR2 ANQGSEA. The trim removed 3 bases at V and 3 bases at J, leaving 9 bases unmatched. The CDR3 here is CSVEENRGKHTEAFF. The CDR3 nucleotides read TGCAGCGTTGAGGAAAACAGGGGGAAGCACACTGAAGCTTTCTTT.

This clonotype was recorded at least ten times. The chain links TRBV3-1 to TRBJ2-1; no reliable D call. Trimming took off 6 bases at V and 9 bases at J, with 24 bases between the two ends. Germline CDR1 reads LGHDT; CDR2 reads YNNKEL (reference sequence). The CDR3 consists of 16 residues. CDR3 residues: CASRKGTVGDIGEQFF. The CDR3 DNA reads TGTGCCAGCAGGAAAGGTACAGTTGGGGATATTGGTGAGCAGTTCTTC.

This clonotype was counted at least ten times. The V call is TRBV9, the J call TRBJ2-1; 10 bases fit TRBD1. CDR3 length equals 14 residues. CDR1 SGDLS and CDR2 YYNGEE come from the germline V gene. Trimming removed 3 bases from V and 8 bases from J; junction bases left unmatched: 5. The CDR3 here is CASSDRDRGDEQFF. The CDR3 region has the DNA TGTGCCAGCAGCGACCGGGACAGGGGAGATGAGCAGTTCTTC.

The table lists this clonotype with many counts. The chain recombines TRBV19 with TRBJ2-2; weak D call: TRBD1 (6 bases). Germline V lookup: CDR1 LNHDA, CDR2 SQIVND (reference sequence). V was cut by 1 base and J by 7 bases, with 13 bases left in between. This CDR3 has 15 amino acids. The CDR3 region is CASSIGGPLNGELFF. For the CDR3, the DNA is TGTGCCAGTAGTATAGGGGGGCCTTTGAACGGGGAGCTGTTTTTT.

This clonotype has ten or more counts. The DNA for the CDR3 is TGCGCCAGCAGCCCTTCGACAGGGCTCATGAACACTGAAGCTTTCTTT. It translates to CASSPSTGLMNTEAFF. The chain combines TRBV5-1 with TRBJ1-1; 7 bases match TRBD1. Germline V lookup: CDR1 SGHRS, CDR2 YFSETQ. The CDR3 runs to 16 residues. V shed 4 bases and J 0 bases; nucleotides not matched to a gene: 9. Based on the CDR3 plus reference TRBV5-1 and TRBJ1-1, the full variable domain is KAGVTQTPRYLIKTRGQQVTLSCSPISGHRSVSWYQQTPGQGLQFLFEYFSETQRNKGNFPGRFSGRQFSNSRSEMNVSTLELGDSALYLCASSPSTGLMNTEAFFGQGTRLTVV.

This clonotype is medium-sized within its sample. The genes are TRBV5-1 and TRBJ2-3; TRBD2 agrees at 7 bases. The CDR3 is 15 residues long. The junction had 7 bases not matched to a gene; V was cut back by 6 bases and J by 0 bases. Germline values: CDR1 SGHRS, CDR2 YFSETQ. The CDR3 loop reads CASNRGEFSTDTQYF. CDR3 nucleotide sequence: TGCGCCAGCAACCGGGGGGAGTTTAGCACAGATACGCAGTATTTT.

This clonotype was picked up many times. The gene calls are TRBV7-9 and TRBJ1-5, with D hard to call. This CDR3 spans 13 amino acids. V was shortened by 5 bases and J by 3 bases, with 8 bases between the two germline ends. Germline V gene sequence: CDR1 SEHNR, CDR2 FQNEAQ (reference sequence). DNA of the CDR3: TGTGCCAGCAGCCCCGTTGACAATCAGCCCCAGCATTTT. Translation: CASSPVDNQPQHF. Full variable domain (missing parts from reference TRBV7-9 and TRBJ1-5): DTGVSQNPRHKITKRGQNVTFRCDPISEHNRLYWYRQTLGQGPEFLTYFQNEAQLEKSRLLSDRFSAERPKGSFSTLEIQRTEQGDSAMYLCASSPVDNQPQHFGDGTRLSIL.